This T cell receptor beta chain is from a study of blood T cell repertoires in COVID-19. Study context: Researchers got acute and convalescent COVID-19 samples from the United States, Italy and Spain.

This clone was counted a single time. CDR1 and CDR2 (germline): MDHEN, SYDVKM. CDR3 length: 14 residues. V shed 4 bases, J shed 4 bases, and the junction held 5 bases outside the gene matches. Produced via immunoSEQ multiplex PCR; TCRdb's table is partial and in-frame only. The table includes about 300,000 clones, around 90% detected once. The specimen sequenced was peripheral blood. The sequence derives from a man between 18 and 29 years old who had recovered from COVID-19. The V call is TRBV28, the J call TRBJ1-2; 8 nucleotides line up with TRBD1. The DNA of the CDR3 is TGTGCCAGCAGTTCCTCAGGGGGCGGCTATGGCTACACCTTC. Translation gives CASSSSGGGYGYTF.